These 18 T cell receptor beta chains were sequenced from one sample in a study of T cells in Graves' hyperthyroidism and ophthalmopathy. RNA transcripts served as the template for amplifying TCR beta CDR3 regions. During a first-round RT-PCR of the TCR CDR3, the HTBI primer set was used. Each CDR3 protein gets one entry after TCRdb re-called the multiplex PCR reads with MiXCR. The sample holds 250,000 to 400,000 distinct CDR3 sequences, about an eighth seen once. The specimen sequenced was blood. These receptor sequences come from a woman aged 40 to 50 with Graves' ophthalmopathy.

Ten or more counts support this clonotype. The CDR3 DNA sequence: TGTGCCAGCAGTATCGGACCGATGAATATCTACGATATCTACGAGCAGTACTTC. Translated: CASSIGPMNIYDIYEQYF. This chain connects TRBV6-1 to TRBJ2-7, with D uncertain. The germline V gene encodes CDR1 MNHNS and CDR2 SASEGT. With 5 bases removed from V and 3 bases from J, the gap between germline ends came to 26 bases. The length of the CDR3 is 18 residues.

The gene calls are TRBV25-1 and TRBJ2-1; TRBD2 is a possible D gene (5 bases). V lost 3 bases and J 13 bases, leaving 13 bases between the germline ends. The V gene's germline CDR1 is MGHDK and CDR2 SYGVNS. This CDR3 has 12 amino acids. CDR3 sequence: CASSDSRTAQFF. The CDR3 DNA reads TGTGCCAGCAGTGACTCTCGGACTGCTCAGTTCTTC.

About this clonotype: A much larger clonotype is one base distant, so this may be a read error. The J gene is TRBJ2-7, the V gene TRBV6-5, with a weak D call TRBD1 (6 bases). This CDR3 has 17 amino acids. The V gene's germline CDR1 is MNHEY and CDR2 SVGAGI. The CDR3: CASSYQDRPPRSYEQCF. CDR3 in DNA: TGTGCCAGCAGTTACCAAGACAGGCCACCCCGCTCCTACGAGCAGTGCTTC.

In this sample, this clonotype turned up many times. This chain links TRBV6-1 with TRBJ1-2; TRBD1 aligns across 7 bases. The CDR3 contains 15 residues. Looked up from germline, CDR1 is MNHNS and CDR2 is SASEGT. V trimming: 4 bases; J trimming: 4 bases; junction bases outside the gene matches: 9. The CDR3 loop reads CASSAQGGVGYGYTF. The CDR3 coding sequence is TGTGCCAGCAGTGCCCAAGGGGGCGTAGGCTATGGCTACACCTTC.

This clonotype was counted ten times or more. The chain joins TRBV10-1 to TRBJ1-1, with TRBD1 as a possible D gene (5 bases). Germline lookup yields CDR1 WNHNN and CDR2 SYGVQD (reference sequence). CDR3 length: 15 residues. V lost 6 bases, J lost 3 bases, and 17 bases lay in between. CDR3 sequence reads: CASSPGGGLDTEAFF. The CDR3 nucleotides are TGCGCCAGCAGCCCTGGTGGGGGTTTGGACACTGAAGCTTTCTTT.

Points on this clonotype: Just one base apart from a much larger clone, this may be a read error. V gene TRBV7-9 combines with J gene TRBJ1-2; the D is unclear. The length of the CDR3 is 15 residues. CDR1 is SEHNR, CDR2 FQNEAQ, per germline (reference sequence). The CDR3 DNA reads as TGTGCCGGCAGCCAGGCCCTATTCCGAGACTATGGCTACACCTTC. This gives the protein CAGSQALFRDYGYTF.

The chain links TRBV5-1 to TRBJ2-5; 13 bases fit TRBD2. J gave up 5 bases and V 4 bases, and 8 bases lay outside the gene matches. Germline values: CDR1 SGHRS, CDR2 YFSETQ. The CDR3 has 16 residues. The CDR3 reads CASSRTSGGSWETQYF. For the CDR3, the DNA is TGCGCCAGCAGCCGGACTAGCGGGGGATCCTGGGAGACCCAGTACTTC.

This clonotype was counted at least ten times. The J gene is TRBJ1-2, the V gene TRBV6-5; D might be TRBD1 (5 bases). CDR1 MNHEY and CDR2 SVGAGI come from the germline V gene. V lost 0 bases and J lost 9, with 17 bases in between. The CDR3 runs to 15 residues. The CDR3 sequence is CASSYSKAGHGSYTF. In DNA form, the CDR3 reads TGTGCCAGCAGTTACTCGAAGGCAGGGCATGGGAGCTACACCTTC.

This clonotype appeared many times. The rearrangement uses TRBV12-3 or TRBV12-4 and TRBJ2-7; D not certain. V was pared by 6 bases and J by 0 bases, with 9 bases between. CDR3 length: 13 residues. CDR3 residues: CASRLSSSYEQYF. CDR3 coding DNA: TGTGCCAGCAGATTGAGTAGCTCCTACGAGCAGTACTTC.

This clonotype was observed a single time. The genes are TRBV29-1 and TRBJ1-2; D ambiguous. Germline values: CDR1 SQVTM, CDR2 ANQGSEA. V lost 0 bases and J lost 11, with 10 bases in between. This CDR3 is 11 amino acids long. The CDR3 is CSVEDPPVYTF. The CDR3 DNA is TGCAGCGTTGAAGATCCCCCCGTGTACACCTTC.

The sample holds many counts of this clonotype. V usage is TRBV6-5 and J usage is TRBJ1-6, with 7 bases aligning to TRBD1. The germline V gene encodes CDR1 MNHEY and CDR2 SVGAGI. With V trimmed by 2 bases and J by 5 bases, 3 bases remained unmatched. CDR3 size: 15 residues. The CDR3 DNA is TGTGCCAGCAGTTACAACAGGGGAAATAATTCACCCCTCCACTTT. Translated: CASSYNRGNNSPLHF.

A few counts support this clonotype. The V gene is TRBV28, the J gene TRBJ2-6; TRBD2 might be the D (6 bases). Germline loops: CDR1 MDHEN, CDR2 SYDVKM. This CDR3 is built from 17 residues. The V end lost 5 bases, the J end lost 0 bases, and 14 bases lay between the germline ends. CDR3 amino acids: CASSLGGGSSGANVLTF. In nucleotides, the CDR3 is TGTGCCAGCAGTCTTGGGGGAGGAAGCTCTGGGGCCAACGTCCTGACTTTC. Full variable domain (outside the CDR3, taken from reference TRBV28 and TRBJ2-6): DVKVTQSSRYLVKRTGEKVFLECVQDMDHENMFWYRQDPGLGLRLIYFSYDVKMKEKGDIPEGYSVSREKKERFSLILESASTNQTSMYLCASSLGGGSSGANVLTFGAGSRLTVL.

This clonotype was seen more than once but under ten times. V usage is TRBV9 and J usage is TRBJ1-6; no reliable D call. Trimming removed 0 bases from V and 7 bases from J, with 11 bases in between. Germline V CDR1 and CDR2: SGDLS, YYNGEE. This CDR3 spans 15 amino acids. Here the CDR3 DNA reads TGTGCCAGCAGCGTAGAAGGTTCGGGGAATTCACCCCTCCACTTT. Protein sequence: CASSVEGSGNSPLHF.

This clonotype appeared a few times. V gene TRBV7-2 combines with J gene TRBJ2-7; D assignment may be TRBD1 or TRBD2 (6 bases each). Per germline, CDR1 SGHTA and CDR2 FQGNSA. The CDR3 is 15 residues long. V lost 4 bases and J 2 bases, leaving 15 bases between the germline ends. CDR3 in DNA: TGTGCCAGCAGCTGGGTGCCAAGGGGGGCCTACGAGCAGTACTTC. Amino acids: CASSWVPRGAYEQYF.

Comments on this clonotype: A much larger clone sits a single nucleotide away, making a read error possible. The CDR3 sequence: CASALTGTEAFF. DNA of the CDR3: TGTGCCAGCGCCTTGACGGGTACTGAAGCTTTCTTT. The J gene is TRBJ1-1, the V gene TRBV12-3 or TRBV12-4, with D hard to call. Trimming took 8 bases from V and 5 from J, leaving 12 bases between them. The CDR3 has 12 residues.

The DNA of the CDR3 is TGTGCCAGCAATGCGCTCAGGGAGGCAGATACGCAGTATTTT. Translated, it gives CASNALREADTQYF. The chain combines TRBV28 with TRBJ2-3; perhaps TRBD2 as D (6 bases). Germline V CDR1 and CDR2: MDHEN, SYDVKM. This CDR3 is 14 amino acids long. V lost 7 bases to trimming and J lost 4 bases, with 15 bases between them.

This clonotype was detected many times. The chain is built from TRBV6-1 and TRBJ1-5; 8 nucleotides match TRBD1. CDR1 and CDR2 (germline): MNHNS, SASEGT. The CDR3 contains 14 residues. V dropped 5 bases and J dropped 6; count of bases not matched to a gene: 6. Written as DNA, the CDR3 is TGTGCCAGCAGTCCGGGACAGGTCGGTCAGCCCCAGCATTTT. Translating it yields CASSPGQVGQPQHF.

This clonotype has more than one count but fewer than ten. This clone may be a read error of a much larger clone one base away. This rearrangement joins TRBV2 to TRBJ2-4; 7 bases map to TRBD2. CDR1 is SNHLY, CDR2 FYNNEI, per germline. The J segment lost 1 base and the V segment lost 6 bases, leaving 9 bases of the junction unmatched. The CDR3 sequence is 16 residues long. The DNA of the CDR3 is TGTGCCAGCAGCCTTCGGGGGGATATGGCCAAAAACATTCAGTACTTC. This encodes CASSLRGDMAKNIQYF.